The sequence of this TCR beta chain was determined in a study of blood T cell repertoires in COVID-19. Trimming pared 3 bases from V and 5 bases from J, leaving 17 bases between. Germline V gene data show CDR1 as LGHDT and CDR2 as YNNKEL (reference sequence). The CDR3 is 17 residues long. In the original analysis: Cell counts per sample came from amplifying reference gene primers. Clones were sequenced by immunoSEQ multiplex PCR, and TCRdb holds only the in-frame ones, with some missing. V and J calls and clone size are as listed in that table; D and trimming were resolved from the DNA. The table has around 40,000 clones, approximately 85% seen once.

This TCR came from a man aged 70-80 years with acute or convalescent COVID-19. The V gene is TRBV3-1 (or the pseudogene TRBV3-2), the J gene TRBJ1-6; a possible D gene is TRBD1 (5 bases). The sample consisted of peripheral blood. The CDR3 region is CASSHIPRGGNNSPLHF. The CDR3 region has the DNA TGTGCCAGCAGCCACATACCGAGGGGAGGGAATAATTCACCCCTCCACTTT.